The sequence of this T cell receptor (beta chain) was determined in a study of blood T cell repertoires in COVID-19. Whole-study context: Sites in the United States, Italy and Spain provided acute and convalescent COVID-19 samples. PBMCs, B-cell-depleted T cells, or T cells were the source of the cDNA or gDNA that made up the material.

The germline V gene has CDR1 ENHRY and CDR2 SYGVKD. CDR3 length equals 15 residues. J was trimmed by 7 bases and V by 4 bases; bases with no gene match: 12. Original methodology: How many nucleated cells were present was estimated from reference gene primer amplification. Sequencing used immunoSEQ multiplex PCR; TCRdb keeps in-frame clones, though not all of them. V, J and clone size are taken as reported in that table, and D and trimming were inferred from the DNA itself. This table holds around 100,000 clones, around four fifths found once. This clonotype was obtained from a man between 50 and 59 years old with active or convalescent COVID-19. Sequencing was carried out using peripheral blood. This chain links TRBV10-3 with TRBJ2-5, with 7 bases lining up with TRBD1. The CDR3 loop is CAISAGQARGGTQYF. Written as DNA, the CDR3 is TGTGCCATCAGTGCCGGACAGGCCCGAGGGGGGACCCAGTACTTC.